This T cell receptor beta chain was retrieved from a study of blood T cell repertoires in COVID-19. Study as a whole: T cells, B-cell-depleted T cells, or PBMCs supplied cDNA or gDNA.

Authors' data handling: Amplified reference gene primers provided the basis for estimating nucleated cell counts. Assay: immunoSEQ multiplex PCR; the TCRdb copy retains only in-frame clones and omits some. The DNA gave D and trimming, while V, J and clone size come from that table. Here the sample spans approximately 300,000 clones, roughly 88% being singletons. V lost 7 bases and J 10 bases, leaving 13 bases between the germline ends. CDR3 length equals 12 residues. Sequencing was carried out using peripheral blood. The TCR originated in a woman aged 45-65 years with active or convalescent COVID-19. The genes are TRBV12-3 or TRBV12-4 and TRBJ1-4, with D perhaps matching TRBD1 (6 bases). CDR3 sequence reads: CASTLQGGKLFF. CDR3 bases: TGTGCCAGCACCTTACAGGGTGGAAAACTGTTTTTT.